This TCR beta chain came from a study of cytomegalovirus exposure and HLA in healthy donors. Study-wide results and limits: Cytomegalovirus association was assigned to more than 150 TCR beta chains. Roughly even sequencing depth across donors was the assumption behind the presence/absence analyses.

Germline lookup yields CDR1 GTSNPN and CDR2 SVGIG (reference sequence). CDR3 size: 14 residues. With regard to this clone: Its matching antigen is unknown. Relative to the germline gene, one junction end is altered; a read error may explain this.

The PCR made use of 60 Vbeta and 13 Jbeta primers. Clones were read by immunoSEQ multiplex PCR, and TCRdb kept only the in-frame ones, dropping some. The sample shows 100,000 to 150,000 clones, 80% of them seen only once. The sample taken for sequencing was PBMCs. The rearrangement links TRBV30 to TRBJ1-3, with TRBD1 identical over 7 bases. This receptor was identified in a man aged 25-45 years in good health and CMV-seropositive. The CDR3 DNA is TGTGCCAGGAGAGGGGGCCCCTCTGGAAACACCATATATTTT. Translation: CARRGGPSGNTIYF. The full variable domain, completed using reference TRBV30 and TRBJ1-3, is SQTIHQWPATLVQPVGSPLSLECTVEGTSNPNLYWYRQAAGRGLQLLFYSVGIGQISSEVPQNLSASRPQDRQFILSSKKLLLSDSGFYLCARRGGPSGNTIYFGEGSWLTVV.